This entry features one TCR beta chain sequence. This sample is part of a study of blood T cells in healthy people across ages. Primed by a sample-barcoded 5' primer and a J-beta primer mix, a second PCR proceeded for 7 to 11 cycles. Each CDR3 protein is one row after TCRdb ran MiXCR on the 5' RACE reads. This sample yields around 1,500,000 distinct CDR3 sequences, of which 42% are seen a single time; 7% to 9% belongs to the top ten. The CDR3 is 12 amino acids. The V end was cut by 2 bases, the J end by 5 bases, with 6 bases between. CDR1 is SGHDN and CDR2 is FVKESK in the germline V gene. The TCR sequence derives from a woman aged 18-30 years in good health. Sequenced: blood. The rearrangement uses TRBV14 and TRBJ2-5; D is unclear. For the CDR3, the DNA is TGTGCCAGCAGCCAACTCCCCGAGACCCAGTACTTC. Its translation: CASSQLPETQYF.